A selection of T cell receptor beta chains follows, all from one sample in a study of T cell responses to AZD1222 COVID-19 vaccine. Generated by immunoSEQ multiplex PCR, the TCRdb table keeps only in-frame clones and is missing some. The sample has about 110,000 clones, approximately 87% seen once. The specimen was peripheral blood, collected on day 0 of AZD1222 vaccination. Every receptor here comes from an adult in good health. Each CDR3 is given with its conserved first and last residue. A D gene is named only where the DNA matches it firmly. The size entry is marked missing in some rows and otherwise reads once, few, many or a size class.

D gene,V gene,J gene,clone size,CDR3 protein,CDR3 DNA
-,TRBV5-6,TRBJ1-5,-,CASSLGTSRYSNQPQHF,TGTGCCAGCAGCTTGGGGACCAGTCGGTATAGCAATCAGCCCCAGCATTTT
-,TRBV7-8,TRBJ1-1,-,CASSGRVLDTEAFF,TGTGCCAGCAGCGGCAGGGTGTTAGACACTGAAGCTTTCTTT
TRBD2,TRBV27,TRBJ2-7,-,CASSFSGTSGTYEQYF,TGTGCCAGCAGTTTCTCCGGGACTAGCGGAACCTACGAGCAGTACTTC
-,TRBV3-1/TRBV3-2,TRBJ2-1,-,CASSQVLRAGRHEQFF,-
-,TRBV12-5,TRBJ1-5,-,CASGLVLGTVDQPQHF,TGTGCTAGTGGTTTGGTACTTGGGACCGTTGATCAGCCCCAGCATTTT
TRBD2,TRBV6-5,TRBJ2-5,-,CASRALASRETQYF,TGTGCCAGCAGGGCACTAGCGTCTCGAGAGACCCAGTACTTC
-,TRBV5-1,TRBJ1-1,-,CASSLAVMNTEAFF,TGCGCCAGCAGCTTGGCCGTCATGAACACTGAAGCTTTCTTT
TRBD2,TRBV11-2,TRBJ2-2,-,CASSFLAGRNTGELFF,TGTGCCAGCAGCTTTTTAGCGGGGAGGAACACCGGGGAGCTGTTTTTT
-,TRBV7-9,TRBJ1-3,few,CASSIRRSNTIYF,TGTGCCAGCAGCATACGACGCTCAAACACCATATATTTT
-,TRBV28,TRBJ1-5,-,CASSPGLAVSASRVPQHF,TGTGCCAGCAGTCCCGGTCTGGCGGTGAGTGCCTCCCGGGTTCCCCAGCATTTT
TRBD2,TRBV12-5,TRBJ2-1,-,CASGFGGAREQFF,TGTGCTAGTGGTTTCGGGGGGGCCCGTGAGCAGTTCTTC
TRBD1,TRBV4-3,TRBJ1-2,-,CASSQGVVTGGRIDGYTF,TGCGCCAGCAGCCAAGGGGTGGTTACAGGGGGGCGAATCGATGGCTACACCTTC
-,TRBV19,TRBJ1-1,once,CASSTILAAEAFF,TGTGCCAGTAGTACCATCCTGGCGGCTGAAGCTTTCTTT
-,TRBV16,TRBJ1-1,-,CASSPLSDGDWPEAFF,TGTGCCAGCAGCCCCTTGTCGGATGGGGATTGGCCTGAAGCTTTCTTT
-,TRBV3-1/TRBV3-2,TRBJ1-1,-,CASSQVPGPRGTEAFF,TGTGCCAGCAGCCAAGTCCCGGGGCCCAGGGGCACTGAAGCTTTCTTT
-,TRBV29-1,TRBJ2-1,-,CSVDLRVGEQFF,TGCAGCGTTGATCTTAGGGTTGGTGAGCAGTTCTTC
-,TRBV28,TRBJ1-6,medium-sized,CASSLSLDSYNSPLHF,TGTGCCAGCAGTTTATCCCTGGACAGCTATAATTCACCCCTCCACTTT
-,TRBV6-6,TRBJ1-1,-,CASRIQRGDTEAFF,TGTGCCAGCAGGATACAGAGGGGCGACACTGAAGCTTTCTTT
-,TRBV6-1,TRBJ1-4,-,CASSESKVRGAPNEKLFF,TGTGCCAGCAGTGAAAGCAAGGTTAGGGGGGCTCCTAATGAAAAACTGTTTTTT
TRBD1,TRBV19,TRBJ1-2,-,CASSFRTGAYGYTF,TGTGCCAGTAGTTTCCGGACAGGGGCCTATGGCTACACCTTC
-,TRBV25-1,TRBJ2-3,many,CASSGERNTQYF,TGTGCCAGCAGTGGGGAGCGAAATACGCAGTATTTT
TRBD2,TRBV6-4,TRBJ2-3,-,CASSSGGTSSTDTQYF,TGTGCCAGCAGTTCCGGGGGGACTTCTAGCACAGATACGCAGTATTTT
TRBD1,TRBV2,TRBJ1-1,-,CASSEAIGGLNTEAFF,TGTGCCAGCAGTGAAGCGATAGGGGGCCTCAACACTGAAGCTTTCTTT
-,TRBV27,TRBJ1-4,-,CASSLAGTQEKLFF,TGTGCCAGCAGTTTAGCCGGGACCCAAGAAAAACTGTTTTTT
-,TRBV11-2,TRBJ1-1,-,CASSLDREEAFF,TGTGCCAGCAGCTTAGATCGTGAGGAAGCTTTCTTT
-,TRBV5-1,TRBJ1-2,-,CASSFEGIATNYGYTF,TGCGCCAGCAGCTTTGAAGGTATAGCGACTAACTATGGCTACACCTTC
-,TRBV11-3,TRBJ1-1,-,CASSLWVRAGESTEAFF,TGTGCCAGCAGCTTATGGGTCCGGGCAGGGGAGTCCACTGAAGCTTTCTTT
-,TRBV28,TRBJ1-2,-,CASSLSTGYGYTF,TGTGCCAGCAGTTTATCGACAGGATATGGCTACACCTTC
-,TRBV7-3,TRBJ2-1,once,CASSLRGGNFDEQFF,TGTGCCAGCAGCTTAAGGGGGGGCAATTTTGATGAGCAGTTCTTC
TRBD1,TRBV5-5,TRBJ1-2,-,CASSLGAGGDYGYTF,TGTGCCAGCAGCTTGGGGGCAGGGGGAGACTATGGCTACACCTTC
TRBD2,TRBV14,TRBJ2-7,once,CASSPWSSGDPMGEQYF,TGTGCCAGCAGCCCGTGGTCTAGCGGAGATCCTATGGGCGAGCAGTACTTC